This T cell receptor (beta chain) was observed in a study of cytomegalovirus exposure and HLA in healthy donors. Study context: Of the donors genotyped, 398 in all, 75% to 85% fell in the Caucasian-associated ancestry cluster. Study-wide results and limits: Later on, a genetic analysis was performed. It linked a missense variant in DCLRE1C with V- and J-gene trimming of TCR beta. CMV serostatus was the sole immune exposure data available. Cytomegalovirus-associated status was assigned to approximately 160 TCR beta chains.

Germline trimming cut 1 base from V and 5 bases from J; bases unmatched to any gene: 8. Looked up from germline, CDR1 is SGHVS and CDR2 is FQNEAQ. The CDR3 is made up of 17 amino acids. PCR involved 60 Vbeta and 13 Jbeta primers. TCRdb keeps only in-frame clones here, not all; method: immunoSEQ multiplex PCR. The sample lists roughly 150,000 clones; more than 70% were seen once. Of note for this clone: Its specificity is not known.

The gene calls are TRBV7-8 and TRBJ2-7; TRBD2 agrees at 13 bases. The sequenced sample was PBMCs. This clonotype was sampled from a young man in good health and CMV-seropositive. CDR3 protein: CASSLGTSGSLLDEQYF. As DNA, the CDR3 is TGTGCCAGCAGCTTAGGGACTAGCGGGAGCCTCCTTGACGAGCAGTACTTC.